These 15 T cell receptor beta chains share one sample of origin, sequenced in a study of blood T cell repertoires in COVID-19. Measured with immunoSEQ multiplex PCR; TCRdb has only the in-frame clones, and not every one. The table shows around 260,000 clones, with about 86% occurring only once. Sequencing was performed on PBMCs or T cells enriched from blood (not recorded which). The receptors come from a man aged 25 to 40 with acute COVID-19.

The J gene is TRBJ2-2, the V gene TRBV3-1 (or the pseudogene TRBV3-2); TRBD2 agrees at 12 bases. V gave up 5 bases and J gave up 6 bases; unmatched junction bases: 10. The CDR3 has 17 residues. The germline V gene has CDR1 LGHDT and CDR2 YNNKEL (reference sequence). CDR3 DNA sequence: TGTGCCAGCAGCGTACGGACTAGCGGGAATGGGGCCGGGGAGCTGTTTTTT. This sequence encodes CASSVRTSGNGAGELFF.

The genes are TRBV2 and TRBJ2-3; TRBD2 aligns across 9 bases. Germline CDR1 is SNHLY and CDR2 is FYNNEI. J lost 3 bases, V lost 11 bases, and 12 bases had no gene match. The CDR3 is made up of 15 amino acids. CDR3 sequence reads: CAWLPGLAGTDTQYF. CDR3 nucleotides: TGTGCCTGGTTACCGGGACTAGCTGGGACAGATACGCAGTATTTT.

The genes are TRBV6-1 and TRBJ1-5, with TRBD1 identical over 7 bases. The CDR3 covers 13 residues. Germline-derived CDR1 and CDR2 are MNHNS and SASEGT. The J segment lost 6 bases and the V segment lost 3 bases, leaving 2 bases of the junction unmatched. CDR3 nucleotide sequence: TGTGCCAGCAGTGACCGACAGGGTCAGCCCCAGCATTTT. It yields the protein CASSDRQGQPQHF.

The chain couples TRBV11-3 to TRBJ2-1, with 7 bases that match TRBD1. Germline CDR1 and CDR2: SGHNT and YENEEA. The CDR3 covers 14 residues. Germline trimming cut 3 bases from V and 9 bases from J; bases unmatched to any gene: 8. The DNA of the CDR3 is TGTGCCAGCAGCTTGGGACAGTCAATTAGTGAGCAGTTCTTC. Translated, it gives CASSLGQSISEQFF. The entire variable domain, with the rest obtained from reference TRBV11-3 and TRBJ2-1, is as follows: EAGVVQSPRYKIIEKKQPVAFWCNPISGHNTLYWYLQNLGQGPELLIRYENEEAVDDSQLPKDRFSAERLKGVDSTLKIQPAELGDSAVYLCASSLGQSISEQFFGPGTRLTVL.

V usage is TRBV3-1 (or the pseudogene TRBV3-2) and J usage is TRBJ1-4; a weak D match, TRBD1 (5 bases). V lost 2 bases, J lost 3 bases, and 10 bases lay in between. Germline CDR1 and CDR2: LGHDT and YNNKEL (reference sequence). This CDR3 is built from 15 residues. Here the CDR3 reads CASSQRGTANEKLFF. CDR3 nucleotides: TGTGCCAGCAGCCAACGGGGGACGGCTAATGAAAAACTGTTTTTT.

The rearrangement uses TRBV4-2 and TRBJ2-1; 7 nucleotides align to TRBD1. There are 14 residues in the CDR3. CDR1 is LGHNA, CDR2 YNFKEQ, per germline. Trimming took 8 bases from V and 6 from J; bases not matched to a gene: 10. The CDR3 spells CASYSTGRGNEQFF. The CDR3 nucleotides read TGTGCCAGCTATTCGACAGGGAGAGGCAATGAGCAGTTCTTC.

The chain couples TRBV28 to TRBJ1-1, with TRBD1 as a possible D gene (5 bases). V shed 3 bases and J shed 4 bases, with 9 bases lying between them. This CDR3 has 13 residues. Germline loops: CDR1 MDHEN, CDR2 SYDVKM. CDR3 amino acids: CASSLGGSTEAFF. Here the CDR3 DNA reads TGTGCCAGCAGTTTGGGGGGGAGCACTGAAGCTTTCTTT.

V gene TRBV29-1 combines with J gene TRBJ1-2; D might be TRBD1 (5 bases). The length of the CDR3 is 12 residues. Per the germline V gene, CDR1 is SQVTM and CDR2 is ANQGSEA. Trimming removed 6 bases from V and 6 bases from J, with 14 bases in between. Here the CDR3 reads CSVVGGVDGYTF. The CDR3 DNA follows: TGCAGCGTGGTTGGGGGGGTGGATGGCTACACCTTC.

This clone was counted between two and nine times. This chain connects TRBV7-9 to TRBJ2-1, with D possibly being TRBD2 (5 bases). CDR3 length: 15 residues. V was pared by 5 bases and J by 9 bases, with 20 bases between. Germline-derived CDR1 and CDR2 are SEHNR and FQNEAQ (reference sequence). The CDR3: CASSLTIDPAGEQFF. In DNA form, the CDR3 reads TGTGCCAGCAGCCTAACAATTGACCCGGCGGGTGAGCAGTTCTTC.

This clone was seen only once. J is TRBJ2-2 and V is TRBV11-3; weak D call: TRBD2 (5 bases). The CDR3 has 14 amino acids. With 5 bases removed from V and 8 bases from J, the gap between germline ends came to 15 bases. Germline CDR1 SGHNT, CDR2 YENEEA. CDR3 coding DNA: TGTGCCAGCAGCGTATCGCAACGGGGTGGGGAGCTGTTTTTT. Encoded protein: CASSVSQRGGELFF.

The chain recombines TRBV9 with TRBJ2-6; no definite D call. V was cut by 4 bases and J by 4 bases, with 9 bases left in between. The germline CDR1 and CDR2 sequences are SGDLS and YYNGEE. The CDR3 has 14 amino acids. The CDR3 DNA sequence: TGTGCCAGCAGCTCGAGCTTAGGGGCCAACGTCCTGACTTTC. This encodes CASSSSLGANVLTF.

V and J are TRBV27 and TRBJ1-2, with TRBD1 as a possible D gene (6 bases). CDR3 length equals 16 residues. V lost 3 bases and J 4 bases, leaving 18 bases between the germline ends. Germline V lookup: CDR1 MNHEY, CDR2 SMNVEV (reference sequence). CDR3 residues: CASSLRRGGLGYGYTF. CDR3 bases: TGTGCCAGCAGTTTGCGGAGGGGGGGCTTGGGCTATGGCTACACCTTC.

The chain has TRBV4-3 and TRBJ2-5; tentative D call: TRBD1 (6 bases). V was cut by 0 bases and J by 5 bases, with 13 bases left in between. CDR1 and CDR2 from the germline V gene are LGHNA and YSLEER. This CDR3 region has 15 residues. CDR3 sequence: CASSQETGYWETQYF. The CDR3 nucleotides are TGCGCCAGCAGCCAAGAAACAGGGTATTGGGAGACCCAGTACTTC.

The V gene is TRBV4-3, the J gene TRBJ2-2; D remains ambiguous. The CDR3 is made up of 15 amino acids. From germline, CDR1 is LGHNA and CDR2 YSLEER. The V end lost 0 bases, the J end lost 7 bases, and 12 bases lay between the germline ends. This CDR3 reads CASSQDQALGGELFF. CDR3 nucleotides: TGCGCCAGCAGCCAAGATCAGGCGCTCGGCGGGGAGCTGTTTTTT.

The V call is TRBV7-3, the J call TRBJ2-2; the match to TRBD2 covers 11 bases. This CDR3 spans 20 amino acids. Germline CDR1 SGHTA, CDR2 FQGTGA. V was pared by 2 bases and J by 0 bases, with 11 bases of the junction left unmatched. CDR3: CASSLLTSLAGGANTGELFF. The CDR3 DNA follows: TGTGCCAGCAGCTTACTAACGTCCCTAGCGGGGGGCGCGAACACCGGGGAGCTGTTTTTT. The full variable domain, in which reference TRBV7-3 and TRBJ2-2 provide the parts outside the CDR3, is GAGVSQTPSNKVTEKGKYVELRCDPISGHTALYWYRQSLGQGPEFLIYFQGTGAADDSGLPNDRFFAVRPEGSVSTLKIQRTERGDSAVYLCASSLLTSLAGGANTGELFFGEGSRLTVL.